The 28 T cell receptor beta chains presented below share a single source sample, sequenced in a study of OX40 agonist ivuxolimab in advanced cancers. Library method: the immunoSEQ multiplex PCR assay. Drawn from immuneACCESS, this table holds only the in-frame rearrangements with V and J called that TCRdb kept. Clones are partly lost; checked studies trace under half to an unresolved V gene and leave the rest unexplained. The sample profile shows about 44,000 clones; 70% to 90% of them were found once. The top ten clones comprise 0.35% to 0.45% of the sample. The specimen was CD4+ or CD8+ T cells sorted from blood, collected in a trial of the OX40 agonist ivuxolimab. All receptors derive from an adult with an advanced solid tumor such as melanoma, head and neck, liver or kidney cancer.

Details on this clone: A junction boundary mismatches the germline segment, possibly from a read error. The J gene is TRBJ2-7, the V gene TRBV5-1; the D gene is possibly TRBD1 (6 bases). The CDR3 length is 14 residues. Germline CDR1 reads SGHRS; CDR2 reads YFSETQ. The CDR3 loop is CASSLNSEGQSRRF. CDR3 bases: TGCGCCAGCAGCTTGAACTCGGAAGGACAGTCGAGGCGATTC.

V and J are TRBV4-1 and TRBJ1-1, with 9 bases lining up with TRBD1. This CDR3 contains 16 residues. Germline trimming cut 3 bases from V and 4 bases from J; bases unmatched to any gene: 9. The germline gives CDR1 MGHRA, CDR2 YSYEKL. The CDR3 region has the DNA TGCGCCAGCAGCCAGGCCCCGGGACAGGGAGGCACTGAAGCTTTCTTT. Amino acid sequence: CASSQAPGQGGTEAFF.

Turning to this clone: Its ends do not fully match the called genes, so a read error is possible. The V and J genes are TRBV7-2 and TRBJ2-7; 11 bases are shared with TRBD2. Germline V gene sequence: CDR1 SGHTA, CDR2 FQGNSA. The CDR3 totals 13 residues. CDR3 residues: CASSLDPLAGGFF. CDR3 DNA sequence: TGTGCCAGCAGCTTAGACCCCTTAGCGGGAGGGTTCTTC.

This chain joins TRBV6-5 and TRBJ2-7; D is undetermined. V shed 6 bases and J shed 6 bases, with 15 bases lying between them. This CDR3 region has 13 residues. Germline V gene data show CDR1 as MNHEY and CDR2 as SVGAGI. The CDR3 DNA reads TGTGCCAGCAGCGGAGACCCCTTATCCGAGCAGTACTTC. Translating gives CASSGDPLSEQYF.

The V gene is TRBV19, the J gene TRBJ1-6; D gene uncertain. The CDR3 has 15 residues. Germline values: CDR1 LNHDA, CDR2 SQIVND (reference sequence). Trimming removed 7 bases at V and 6 bases at J, with 16 bases between. The CDR3 coding sequence is TGTGCCAGTACCTTAGAGGTTCGCGGTAATTCACCCCTCCACTTT. Its translation is CASTLEVRGNSPLHF.

This chain links TRBV7-6 with TRBJ2-7; either TRBD1 or TRBD2 may fit D (6 bases each). The ends were cut back, 1 base at V and 3 bases at J, with 19 bases in the middle. The germline V gene encodes CDR1 SGHVS and CDR2 FNYEAQ. CDR3 length equals 17 residues. CDR3 sequence reads: CASSLGPTGWGDYEQYF. The CDR3 DNA is TGTGCCAGCAGCTTAGGGCCTACAGGGTGGGGGGACTACGAGCAGTACTTC.

The rearrangement links TRBV7-2 to TRBJ2-7; D unresolved. CDR1 SGHTA and CDR2 FQGNSA come from the germline V gene. V was pared by 5 bases and J by 4 bases, with 9 bases between. The length of the CDR3 is 12 residues. CDR3 loop: CASSQQGYEQYF. DNA of the CDR3: TGTGCCAGCAGCCAACAAGGTTACGAGCAGTACTTC.

The chain combines TRBV7-2 with TRBJ2-5; D not certain. The CDR3 is 15 amino acids. Trimming removed 1 base from V and 4 bases from J, with 13 bases in between. Germline V gene lookup returns CDR1 SGHTA and CDR2 FQGNSA. The DNA for the CDR3 is TGTGCCAGCAGCTTAGGCTCGGAGACAAGAGAGACCCAGTACTTC. Encoded protein: CASSLGSETRETQYF.

Concerning this clone: Germline is not matched at one junction end, which may reflect a read error. V and J are TRBV2 and TRBJ2-2; 8 bases fit TRBD1. The CDR3 sequence is 16 residues long. Germline CDR1 reads SNHLY; CDR2 reads FYNNEI. CDR3 sequence: CASREDRGRGAGELFF. CDR3 sequence (DNA): TGTGCCAGCAGGGAAGACAGGGGACGCGGGGCCGGGGAGCTGTTTTTT.

This clone was observed a handful of times. The genes are TRBV28 and TRBJ1-2, with 7 nucleotides matching TRBD1. Trimming cost V 5 bases and J 8 bases; bases outside gene matches: 5. Germline V lookup: CDR1 MDHEN, CDR2 SYDVKM. This CDR3 region has 12 residues. As DNA, the CDR3 is TGTGCCAGCAGTCTATACAGGGGCGGCTACACCTTC. Translating gives CASSLYRGGYTF.

The chain employs TRBV7-2 and TRBJ1-5; D uncertain. V was pared by 5 bases and J by 7 bases, with 12 bases between. Germline CDR1 reads SGHTA; CDR2 reads FQGNSA. CDR3 size: 13 residues. CDR3 sequence: CASSARSQQPQHF. The DNA for the CDR3 is TGTGCCAGCAGCGCACGATCCCAACAGCCCCAGCATTTT.

The chain couples TRBV29-1 to TRBJ2-7; 7 bases line up with TRBD2. V trimming: 7 bases; J trimming: 2 bases; junction bases outside the gene matches: 8. Germline V gives CDR1 SQVTM, CDR2 ANQGSEA. This CDR3 contains 13 residues. The CDR3 DNA sequence: TGCAGCGCCGGGGCCGGGAGGACCTACGAGCAGTACTTC. Amino acid sequence: CSAGAGRTYEQYF.

The V call is TRBV28, the J call TRBJ2-1; TRBD2 matches at 11 bases. The CDR3 is 17 residues long. CDR1 MDHEN and CDR2 SYDVKM come from the germline V gene. After removal of 6 bases from V and 2 bases from J, the junction contained 9 bases not matched to a gene. CDR3 sequence: CASRVTSGSRTYNEQFF. CDR3 nucleotides: TGTGCCAGCAGGGTTACTAGCGGGAGTCGTACCTACAATGAGCAGTTCTTC.

The rearrangement joins TRBV30 to TRBJ2-2; D is ambiguous. This CDR3 has 14 residues. The V gene lost 2 bases and the J gene lost 6 bases, with 13 bases spanning the gap. CDR1 and CDR2 (germline): GTSNPN, SVGIG (reference sequence). The CDR3 here is CAWSRELRAGELFF. The DNA of the CDR3 is TGTGCCTGGAGTCGCGAGCTCCGAGCCGGGGAGCTGTTTTTT. The variable domain in full, completed from reference TRBV30 and TRBJ2-2, reads SQTIHQWPATLVQPVGSPLSLECTVEGTSNPNLYWYRQAAGRGLQLLFYSVGIGQISSEVPQNLSASRPQDRQFILSSKKLLLSDSGFYLCAWSRELRAGELFFGEGSRLTVL.

The chain combines TRBV7-9 with TRBJ1-2, with unresolved D. The CDR3 is made up of 13 amino acids. The germline V and J ends were trimmed by 1 base and 7 bases, with 10 bases remaining between them. CDR1 and CDR2 (germline): SEHNR, FQNEAQ (reference sequence). The CDR3 sequence: CASSLGPAPGYTF. The CDR3 DNA sequence: TGTGCCAGCAGCTTAGGGCCAGCCCCTGGCTACACCTTC. The whole variable domain, remainder taken from reference TRBV7-9 and TRBJ1-2, is DTGVSQNPRHKITKRGQNVTFRCDPISEHNRLYWYRQTLGQGPEFLTYFQNEAQLEKSRLLSDRFSAERPKGSFSTLEIQRTEQGDSAMYLCASSLGPAPGYTFGSGTRLTVV.

This chain connects TRBV5-1 to TRBJ2-7; TRBD1 agrees at 8 bases. From germline, CDR1 is SGHRS and CDR2 YFSETQ. This CDR3 comprises 18 residues. J was trimmed by 5 bases and V by 0 bases; bases with no gene match: 16. CDR3 nucleotide sequence: TGCGCCAGCAGCTTGGACTTACTGGGACAGGCAGCCCCCAACGAGCAGTACTTC. This translates into CASSLDLLGQAAPNEQYF.

This clone was found once. The V gene is TRBV11-2, the J gene TRBJ1-3, with 7 bases matching TRBD1. CDR3 length: 16 amino acids. Trimming cost V 5 bases and J 0 bases; bases outside gene matches: 7. Germline-derived CDR1 and CDR2 are SGHAT and FQNNGV. The DNA of the CDR3 is TGTGCCAGCAGCCTCCTCAGGGGGAACTCTGGAAACACCATATATTTT. Its translation: CASSLLRGNSGNTIYF.

The chain links TRBV10-3 to TRBJ2-6, with D unclear. V lost 3 bases, J lost 0 bases, and 9 bases lay in between. This CDR3 has 16 amino acids. Per the germline V gene, CDR1 is ENHRY and CDR2 is SYGVKD. The CDR3 region is CAISEVRLSGANVLTF. The CDR3 nucleotides are TGTGCCATCAGTGAAGTCAGGCTCTCTGGGGCCAACGTCCTGACTTTC.

This chain links TRBV27 with TRBJ1-1; 7 bases match TRBD1. Germline loops: CDR1 MNHEY, CDR2 SMNVEV (reference sequence). The V segment lost 6 bases and the J segment 8 bases; nucleotides outside the gene matches: 9. This CDR3 contains 13 residues. CDR3 in amino acids: CASSEGLTGEAFF. The CDR3 region has the DNA TGTGCCAGCAGCGAGGGGTTGACAGGGGAAGCTTTCTTT.

The rearrangement links TRBV2 to TRBJ1-6, with 7 nucleotides matching TRBD1. The V gene end was trimmed by 4 bases and the J gene end by 7 bases; junction bases not matched to a gene: 4. The CDR3 sequence is 14 residues long. Germline loops: CDR1 SNHLY, CDR2 FYNNEI. CDR3 DNA: TGTGCCAGCAGTGCCGTCAGGGGGAATTCACCCCTCCACTTT. Its translation: CASSAVRGNSPLHF.

As regards this clone: Other DNA sequences in the sample encode the same CDR3. The V gene is TRBV28, the J gene TRBJ2-5; D remains unclear. From germline, CDR1 is MDHEN and CDR2 SYDVKM. V lost 3 bases and J 2 bases, leaving 7 bases between the germline ends. The CDR3 totals 13 residues. For the CDR3, the DNA is TGTGCCAGCAGTTTGGGTTATCAAGAGACCCAGTACTTC. As protein: CASSLGYQETQYF.

The chain is built from TRBV18 and TRBJ2-3; D ambiguous. Between the trimmed V and J ends, which lost 2 bases and 0 bases, there was a span of 9 bases. The germline gives CDR1 KGHSH, CDR2 LQKENI. The CDR3 runs to 15 residues. The CDR3 DNA is TGTGCCAGCTCACCAAAACAGTGGAGCACAGATACGCAGTATTTT. Its translation is CASSPKQWSTDTQYF. Supplemented by reference TRBV18 and TRBJ2-3, the full variable domain reads NAGVMQNPRHLVRRRGQEARLRCSPMKGHSHVYWYRQLPEEGLKFMVYLQKENIIDESGMPKERFSAEFPKEGPSILRIQQVVRGDSAAYFCASSPKQWSTDTQYFGPGTRLTVL.

With regard to this clone: Other DNA sequences in the sample encode the same CDR3. V is TRBV7-3 and J is TRBJ1-1; possible D gene TRBD1, 5 bases. The germline V gene has CDR1 SGHTA and CDR2 FQGTGA. The CDR3 spans 13 residues. V lost 4 bases, J lost 1 base, and 7 bases lay in between. Here the CDR3 reads CASSSGPNTEAFF. DNA for the CDR3: TGTGCCAGCAGCTCGGGACCGAACACTGAAGCTTTCTTT.

V and J are TRBV28 and TRBJ2-7; D not certain. Germline V gene lookup returns CDR1 MDHEN and CDR2 SYDVKM. V was cut by 1 base and J by 3 bases, with 7 bases left in between. The CDR3 runs to 13 residues. The CDR3 nucleotides read TGTGCCAGCAGTTTATATGGATTCTACGAGCAGTACTTC. Encoded protein: CASSLYGFYEQYF. The full variable domain, completed using reference TRBV28 and TRBJ2-7, is DVKVTQSSRYLVKRTGEKVFLECVQDMDHENMFWYRQDPGLGLRLIYFSYDVKMKEKGDIPEGYSVSREKKERFSLILESASTNQTSMYLCASSLYGFYEQYFGPGTRLTVT.

The V and J genes are TRBV10-3 and TRBJ2-3; 14 bases agree with TRBD2. Germline V gives CDR1 ENHRY, CDR2 SYGVKD. This CDR3 has 17 residues. V lost 7 bases to trimming and J lost 5 bases; unmatched junction nucleotides: 11. CDR3 sequence (DNA): TGTGCCATCATCCTACAGACTAGCGGGAGGGCCATAGATACGCAGTATTTT. Its protein is CAIILQTSGRAIDTQYF.

CDR3 sequence reads: CASSQDFGRLQETQYF. Written as DNA, the CDR3 is TGTGCCAGCAGCCAAGATTTCGGCAGACTCCAAGAGACCCAGTACTTC. This sequence joins TRBV4-2 and TRBJ2-5; D is unclear. The CDR3 has 16 residues. CDR1 is LGHNA and CDR2 is YNFKEQ in the germline V gene. V lost 0 bases, J lost 1 base, and 12 bases lay in between.

The V call is TRBV6-6, the J call TRBJ2-2; unclear D gene. The CDR3 totals 12 residues. Trimming removed 6 bases from V and 4 bases from J, with 6 bases in between. Germline V CDR1 and CDR2: MNHNY, SVGAGI (reference sequence). As DNA, the CDR3 is TGTGCCAGCAGGGTTTCCACCGGGGAGCTGTTTTTT. Translation gives CASRVSTGELFF.

The CDR3: CASSLLWGYQPQHF. Here the CDR3 DNA reads TGTGCCAGCAGCTTACTCTGGGGATATCAGCCCCAGCATTTT. The chain couples TRBV7-8 to TRBJ1-5; D not certain. The V end was cut by 2 bases, the J end by 5 bases, with 10 bases between. This CDR3 has 14 residues. Looked up from germline, CDR1 is SGHVS and CDR2 is FQNEAQ.